A single sample is the source of the 28 T cell receptor beta chains below, sequenced in a study of T cell responses to AZD1222 COVID-19 vaccine listed by TCRdb under 2021. Sample time point, as interpreted from the label and publication: about 28 days (+/-7) after the second vaccine dose. The library was produced with the immunoSEQ multiplex PCR assay. The source is immuneACCESS, and TCRdb retained only in-frame sequences with V and J called. Part of the clones is not carried over; for the studies checked, unresolved V genes explain less than half of this, and the remainder is unexplained. Here the sample has approximately 210,000 clones; roughly nine tenths occur a single time. 3% to 3.5% of the sample is in the top ten clones. The sequenced sample was peripheral blood, obtained 28 days after the second AZD1222 dose. These receptors all stem from an adult who received the AZD1222 COVID-19 vaccine.

This chain links TRBV3-1 (or the pseudogene TRBV3-2) with TRBJ2-6; D is undetermined. Trimming removed 0 bases from V and 3 bases from J, with 15 bases in between. The CDR3 totals 18 residues. Germline values: CDR1 LGHDT, CDR2 YNNKEL (reference sequence). This chain's CDR3 is CASSQDGRPSGGANVLTF. The CDR3 region has the DNA TGTGCCAGCAGCCAAGATGGCAGGCCATCTGGTGGGGCCAACGTCCTGACTTTC.

V is TRBV6-6 and J is TRBJ1-4, with TRBD1 matching over 7 bases. Losses at the gene ends were 6 bases for V and 2 bases for J; bases not matched to a gene: 9. Per the germline V gene, CDR1 is MNHNY and CDR2 is SVGAGI (reference sequence). The CDR3 runs to 16 residues. The CDR3 coding sequence is TGTGCCAGCAGACACGACAGGGCTGCGACTAATGAAAAACTGTTTTTT. This sequence encodes CASRHDRAATNEKLFF.

The genes are TRBV6-5 and TRBJ2-7, with D possibly TRBD1 on 5 matching bases. V lost 11 bases and J 0 bases, leaving 17 bases between the germline ends. The CDR3 is 14 residues long. The V gene's germline CDR1 is MNHEY and CDR2 SVGAGI. As DNA, the CDR3 is TGTGCCTCAACCAGACAGAGAGGCTCCTACGAGCAGTACTTC. Its translation is CASTRQRGSYEQYF.

This clone was picked up one time. The V and J genes are TRBV7-2 and TRBJ1-1; tentative D call: TRBD1 (5 bases). CDR1 is SGHTA, CDR2 FQGNSA, per germline. CDR3 length equals 15 residues. Trimming removed 5 bases from V and 1 base from J, with 14 bases in between. CDR3 loop: CASSPPGRQNTEAFF. The CDR3 bases are TGTGCCAGCAGCCCGCCGGGACGGCAGAACACTGAAGCTTTCTTT.

The chain carries TRBV5-4 and TRBJ2-3; D call uncertain. The CDR3 length is 12 residues. The germline gives CDR1 SGHNT, CDR2 YYREEE (reference sequence). Trimming took off 2 bases at V and 10 bases at J, with 11 bases between the two ends. In DNA, the CDR3 is TGTGCCAGCAGCTTAGAAGTTTCGGCGCAGTATTTT. Its protein is CASSLEVSAQYF.

The chain is built from TRBV18 and TRBJ1-3; D unresolved. This CDR3 contains 14 residues. The ends were cut back, 2 bases at V and 0 bases at J, with 5 bases in the middle. Germline CDR1 reads KGHSH; CDR2 reads LQKENI. The CDR3 region is CASSPYSSGNTIYF. As DNA, the CDR3 is TGTGCCAGCTCACCATATAGCTCTGGAAACACCATATATTTT.

This clone has just one count. The chain has TRBV3-1 (or the pseudogene TRBV3-2) and TRBJ1-1; D may be TRBD1 (5 bases). The ends were cut back, 3 bases at V and 11 bases at J, with 22 bases in the middle. CDR1 is LGHDT, CDR2 YNNKEL, per germline (reference sequence). The CDR3 length is 15 residues. The CDR3 reads CASSQGGLANGGAFF. For the CDR3, the DNA is TGTGCCAGCAGCCAGGGGGGACTGGCCAACGGCGGGGCTTTCTTT.

The V call is TRBV5-1, the J call TRBJ1-4, with 10 bases lining up with TRBD1. CDR3 length: 15 residues. Germline-derived CDR1 and CDR2 are SGHRS and YFSETQ. The V and J ends lost 1 base and 7 bases, in that order; junction bases with no gene match: 4. This chain's CDR3 is CASSLRDRGGEKLFF. CDR3 nucleotide sequence: TGCGCCAGCAGCTTGCGGGACAGGGGAGGTGAAAAACTGTTTTTT.

The genes are TRBV3-1 (or the pseudogene TRBV3-2) and TRBJ1-2, with 8 bases matching TRBD1. The CDR3 has 16 residues. Germline lookup yields CDR1 LGHDT and CDR2 YNNKEL (reference sequence). Germline trimming cut 4 bases from V and 6 bases from J; bases unmatched to any gene: 13. CDR3 loop: CASSRGWDRQSDGYTF. CDR3 coding DNA: TGTGCCAGCAGCCGCGGATGGGACAGGCAGTCGGATGGCTACACCTTC.

J is TRBJ2-1 and V is TRBV5-4; TRBD2 matches at 10 bases. CDR3 length equals 16 residues. Trimming at V came to 3 bases and at J to 6 bases, leaving 9 bases not matched to a gene. Germline CDR1 and CDR2: SGHNT and YYREEE (reference sequence). CDR3 region: CASSSGTSAYSNEQFF. The CDR3 DNA reads as TGTGCCAGCAGCTCCGGGACTAGCGCCTATAGCAATGAGCAGTTCTTC.

The rearrangement uses TRBV28 and TRBJ1-2; maybe TRBD1 (6 bases). Germline CDR1 MDHEN, CDR2 SYDVKM. Trimming cost V 5 bases and J 5 bases, with 21 bases left between them. The CDR3 runs 16 residues. CDR3 nucleotide sequence: TGTGCCAGCAGTGTCGGGACACCTCGTTGGGGTTATGGCTACACCTTC. Amino acid sequence: CASSVGTPRWGYGYTF.

This chain links TRBV5-8 with TRBJ2-1; 7 bases map to TRBD1. Germline CDR1 is SGHTS and CDR2 is YDEGEE. There are 15 residues in the CDR3. Losses at the gene ends were 5 bases for V and 0 bases for J; bases not matched to a gene: 5. The CDR3 coding sequence is TGTGCCAGCAGGTTCAGGGGGAGCTCCTACAATGAGCAGTTCTTC. Translated: CASRFRGSSYNEQFF. Combining the CDR3 with reference TRBV5-8 and TRBJ2-1 gives the whole variable domain EAGVTQSPTHLIKTRGQQATLRCSPISGHTSVYWYQQALGLGLQFLLWYDEGEERNRGNFPPRFSGRQFPNYSSELNVNALELEDSALYLCASRFRGSSYNEQFFGPGTRLTVL.

The chain joins TRBV4-2 to TRBJ1-2; no firm D call. The germline V gene encodes CDR1 LGHNA and CDR2 YNFKEQ. This CDR3 has 15 residues. Trimming stripped 1 base from V and 0 bases from J, with 9 bases between. CDR3 region: CASSQAAPTNYGYTF. In DNA, the CDR3 is TGTGCCAGCAGCCAAGCAGCCCCTACTAACTATGGCTACACCTTC.

The V gene is TRBV11-2, the J gene TRBJ2-1; 7 bases map to TRBD1. In germline, CDR1 is SGHAT, CDR2 FQNNGV. V was clipped by 6 bases and J by 7 bases; unmatched bases: 18. This CDR3 spans 17 amino acids. CDR3 bases: TGTGCCAGCAGTCCCCCCCACAGGGGTCCCCCCAGGAATGAGCAGTTCTTC. Translated, it gives CASSPPHRGPPRNEQFF.

The chain joins TRBV25-1 to TRBJ2-5; D is possibly TRBD1 (5 bases). Germline-derived CDR1 and CDR2 are MGHDK and SYGVNS. Trimming cost V 2 bases and J 1 base, with 11 bases left between them. This CDR3 contains 15 residues. The CDR3 coding sequence is TGTGCCAGCAGTGAAGCCAGGGCGTTCCAAGAGACCCAGTACTTC. It codes for CASSEARAFQETQYF.

This chain joins TRBV18 and TRBJ1-3, with unresolved D. The V gene's germline CDR1 is KGHSH and CDR2 LQKENI. V lost 3 bases and J 0 bases, leaving 9 bases between the germline ends. The CDR3 totals 15 residues. CDR3 sequence reads: CASSPPTGSGNTIYF. CDR3 DNA sequence: TGTGCCAGCTCACCCCCGACCGGCTCTGGAAACACCATATATTTT. Full variable domain (outside the CDR3, taken from reference TRBV18 and TRBJ1-3): NAGVMQNPRHLVRRRGQEARLRCSPMKGHSHVYWYRQLPEEGLKFMVYLQKENIIDESGMPKERFSAEFPKEGPSILRIQQVVRGDSAAYFCASSPPTGSGNTIYFGEGSWLTVV.

The V and J genes are TRBV11-3 and TRBJ2-7; 8 positions agree with TRBD1. CDR1 and CDR2 (germline): SGHNT, YENEEA. The trim removed 0 bases at V and 4 bases at J, leaving 5 bases unmatched. The CDR3 sequence is 15 residues long. The CDR3 spells CASSLDNRGVYEQYF. The CDR3 region has the DNA TGTGCCAGCAGCTTAGATAACAGGGGGGTTTACGAGCAGTACTTC.

The CDR3 spells CAWINSGRAEGELFF. Here the CDR3 DNA reads TGTGCCTGGATTAATAGCGGGAGGGCCGAGGGGGAGCTGTTTTTT. The rearrangement uses TRBV30 and TRBJ2-2; 11 nucleotides agree with TRBD2. The germline CDR1 and CDR2 sequences are GTSNPN and SVGIG (reference sequence). This CDR3 region has 15 residues. The V segment lost 4 bases and the J segment 8 bases; nucleotides outside the gene matches: 9.

The chain uses TRBV9 and TRBJ1-4, with 9 bases lining up with TRBD1. Germline lookup yields CDR1 SGDLS and CDR2 YYNGEE. The CDR3 has 17 amino acids. After removal of 2 bases from V and 6 bases from J, the junction contained 11 bases not matched to a gene. Written as DNA, the CDR3 is TGTGCCAGCAGCGTGGGGGACTCGGGACAGGGTTATGAAAAACTGTTTTTT. Its translation is CASSVGDSGQGYEKLFF.

The chain links TRBV5-5 to TRBJ2-7; no definite D call. Germline values: CDR1 SGHKS, CDR2 YYEKEE (reference sequence). The CDR3 consists of 15 residues. The V and J ends lost 4 bases and 2 bases respectively, with 16 bases between them. The CDR3 DNA reads TGTGCCAGCAGCGTCCGGATAGAGTCCCCCTACGAGCAGTACTTC. Translated, it gives CASSVRIESPYEQYF.

This sequence joins TRBV5-1 and TRBJ1-1, with TRBD1 as a possible D gene (5 bases). Per germline, CDR1 SGHRS and CDR2 YFSETQ. Trimming shortened V by 0 bases and J by 7 bases, and 16 bases separated the two germline ends. The length of the CDR3 is 15 residues. CDR3 protein: CASSLAGRAVDEAFF. The CDR3 coding sequence is TGCGCCAGCAGCTTGGCAGGGCGTGCAGTAGATGAAGCTTTCTTT.

The genes are TRBV5-1 and TRBJ2-3; TRBD2 matches at 11 bases. There are 16 residues in the CDR3. Germline V gives CDR1 SGHRS, CDR2 YFSETQ. The V segment lost 3 bases and the J segment 1 base; nucleotides outside the gene matches: 4. The CDR3 loop reads CASSSLAGGGTDTQYF. In nucleotides, the CDR3 is TGCGCCAGCAGCTCCCTAGCGGGAGGAGGCACAGATACGCAGTATTTT.

This chain connects TRBV10-3 to TRBJ2-1, with 7 bases lining up with TRBD2. Germline V gene sequence: CDR1 ENHRY, CDR2 SYGVKD. This CDR3 has 15 residues. Trimming cost V 3 bases and J 7 bases; bases outside gene matches: 9. CDR3 nucleotides: TGTGCCATCAGTGAAGAGGAGGGAGGGCCGAATGAGCAGTTCTTC. Translating it yields CAISEEEGGPNEQFF.

The chain uses TRBV5-1 and TRBJ2-7, with 8 nucleotides matching TRBD2. The germline gives CDR1 SGHRS, CDR2 YFSETQ. Unmatched junction bases numbered 5, after V lost 0 bases and J lost 6 bases. The CDR3 extends over 14 amino acids. The CDR3 DNA reads TGCGCCAGCAGCTTGGATAGCGGGAAATCCGAGCAGTACTTC. It yields the protein CASSLDSGKSEQYF.

In its sample, this clone was seen a few times. V and J are TRBV19 and TRBJ1-2, with a tentative D call TRBD1 (6 bases). The germline V gene has CDR1 LNHDA and CDR2 SQIVND (reference sequence). V was trimmed by 4 bases and J by 5 bases, leaving 8 bases between them. The CDR3 is made up of 12 amino acids. CDR3 region: CASSTTGYGYTF. The CDR3 nucleotides are TGTGCCAGTAGTACAACAGGGTATGGCTACACCTTC.

The chain combines TRBV11-2 with TRBJ2-1; TRBD2 aligns across 7 bases. Trimming removed 8 bases from V and 2 bases from J; junction bases left unmatched: 6. The CDR3 totals 14 residues. Germline V CDR1 and CDR2: SGHAT, FQNNGV. As DNA, the CDR3 is TGTGCCAGCCGCAGCGGGATTGCCTACAATGAGCAGTTCTTC. It encodes CASRSGIAYNEQFF.

This chain connects TRBV28 to TRBJ1-1, with a weak D call TRBD1 (5 bases). V was shortened by 5 bases and J by 3 bases, with 19 bases between the two germline ends. The CDR3 contains 16 residues. Germline CDR1 is MDHEN and CDR2 is SYDVKM. CDR3 nucleotide sequence: TGTGCCAGCAGTATTTCTAAGAGGGGAAGTTACACTGAAGCTTTCTTT. Translating gives CASSISKRGSYTEAFF. The full variable domain, with the rest looked up from reference TRBV28 and TRBJ1-1, is DVKVTQSSRYLVKRTGEKVFLECVQDMDHENMFWYRQDPGLGLRLIYFSYDVKMKEKGDIPEGYSVSREKKERFSLILESASTNQTSMYLCASSISKRGSYTEAFFGQGTRLTVV.

V is TRBV6-2 or TRBV6-3 and J is TRBJ2-5, with 7 bases that match TRBD1. This CDR3 is 13 amino acids long. Germline V gene sequence: CDR1 MNHEY, CDR2 SVGEGT. J was trimmed by 5 bases and V by 2 bases; bases with no gene match: 2. CDR3 in amino acids: CASSYDRVETQYF. CDR3 bases: TGTGCCAGCAGTTACGACAGGGTGGAGACCCAGTACTTC.